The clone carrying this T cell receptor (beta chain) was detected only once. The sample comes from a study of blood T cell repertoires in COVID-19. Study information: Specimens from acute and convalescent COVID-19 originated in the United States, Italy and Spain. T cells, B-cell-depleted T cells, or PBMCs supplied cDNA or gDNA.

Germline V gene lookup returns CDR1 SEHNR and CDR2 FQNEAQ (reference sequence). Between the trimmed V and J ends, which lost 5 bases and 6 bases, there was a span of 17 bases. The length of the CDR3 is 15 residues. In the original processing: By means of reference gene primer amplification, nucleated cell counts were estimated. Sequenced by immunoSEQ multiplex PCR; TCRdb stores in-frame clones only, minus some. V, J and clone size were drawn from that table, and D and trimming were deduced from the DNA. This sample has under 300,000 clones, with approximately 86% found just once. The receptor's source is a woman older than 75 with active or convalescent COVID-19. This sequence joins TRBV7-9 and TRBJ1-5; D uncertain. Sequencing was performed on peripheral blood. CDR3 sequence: CASSHHLRDGQPQHF. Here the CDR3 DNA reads TGTGCCAGCAGCCACCATTTACGGGATGGTCAGCCCCAGCATTTT.